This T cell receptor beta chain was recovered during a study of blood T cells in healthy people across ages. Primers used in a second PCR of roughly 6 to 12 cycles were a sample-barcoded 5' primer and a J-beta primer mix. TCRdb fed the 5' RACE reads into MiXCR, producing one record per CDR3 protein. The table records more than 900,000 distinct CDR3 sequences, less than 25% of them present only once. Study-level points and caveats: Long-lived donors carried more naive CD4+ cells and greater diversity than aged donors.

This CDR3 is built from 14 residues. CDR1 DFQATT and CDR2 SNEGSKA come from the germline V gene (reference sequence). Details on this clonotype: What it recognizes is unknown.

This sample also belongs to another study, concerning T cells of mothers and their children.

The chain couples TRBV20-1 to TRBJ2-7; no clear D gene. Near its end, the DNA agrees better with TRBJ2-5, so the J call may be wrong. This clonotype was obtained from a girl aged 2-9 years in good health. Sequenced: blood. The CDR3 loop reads CSANREISLETQYF. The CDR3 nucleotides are TGCAGTGCAAATCGCGAAATCTCATTAGAGACCCAGTACTTC.